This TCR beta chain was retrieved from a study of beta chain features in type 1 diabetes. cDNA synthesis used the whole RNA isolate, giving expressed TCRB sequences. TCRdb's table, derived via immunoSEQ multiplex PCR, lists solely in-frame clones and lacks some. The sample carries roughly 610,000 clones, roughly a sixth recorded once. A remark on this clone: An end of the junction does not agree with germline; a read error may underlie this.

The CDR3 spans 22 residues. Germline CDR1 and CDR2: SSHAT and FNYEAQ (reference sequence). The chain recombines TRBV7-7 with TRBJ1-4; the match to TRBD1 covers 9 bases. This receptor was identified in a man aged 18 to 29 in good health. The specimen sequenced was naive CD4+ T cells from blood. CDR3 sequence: CASSPTGPRQGDLTGRREKLFF. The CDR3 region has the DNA TGTGCTAGCAGTCCGACGGGCCCTCGACAGGGGGACCTCACCGGGCGACGCGAAAAACTGTTTTTT.